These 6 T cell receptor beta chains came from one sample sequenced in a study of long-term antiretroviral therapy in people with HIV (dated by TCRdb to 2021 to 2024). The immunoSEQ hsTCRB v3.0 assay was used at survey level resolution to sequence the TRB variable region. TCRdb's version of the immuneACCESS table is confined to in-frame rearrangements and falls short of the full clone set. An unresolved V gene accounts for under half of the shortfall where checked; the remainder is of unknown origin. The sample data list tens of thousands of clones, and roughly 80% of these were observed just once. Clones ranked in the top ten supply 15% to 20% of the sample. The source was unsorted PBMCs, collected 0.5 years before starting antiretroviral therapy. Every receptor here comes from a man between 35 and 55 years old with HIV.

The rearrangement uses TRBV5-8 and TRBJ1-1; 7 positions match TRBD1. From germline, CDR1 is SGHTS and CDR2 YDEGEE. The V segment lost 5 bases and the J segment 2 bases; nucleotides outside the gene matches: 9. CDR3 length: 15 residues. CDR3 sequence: CASSAGQLINTEAFF. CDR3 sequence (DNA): TGTGCCAGCAGTGCGGGACAGCTCATTAACACTGAAGCTTTCTTT.

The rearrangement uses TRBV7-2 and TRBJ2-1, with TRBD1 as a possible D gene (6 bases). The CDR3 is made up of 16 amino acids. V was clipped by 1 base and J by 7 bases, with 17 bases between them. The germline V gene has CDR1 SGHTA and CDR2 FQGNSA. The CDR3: CASSLVGTTALNEQFF. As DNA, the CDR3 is TGTGCCAGCAGCTTAGTTGGGACAACGGCGTTAAATGAGCAGTTCTTC.

The CDR3, as DNA: TGTGCCAGCAGCCCCGTGACGGGTAGCTCCTACAATGAGCAGTTCTTC. This encodes CASSPVTGSSYNEQFF. The rearrangement uses TRBV11-2 and TRBJ2-1, with D unresolved. The CDR3 totals 16 residues. V was shortened by 5 bases and J by 0 bases, with 14 bases between the two germline ends. The V gene's germline CDR1 is SGHAT and CDR2 FQNNGV.

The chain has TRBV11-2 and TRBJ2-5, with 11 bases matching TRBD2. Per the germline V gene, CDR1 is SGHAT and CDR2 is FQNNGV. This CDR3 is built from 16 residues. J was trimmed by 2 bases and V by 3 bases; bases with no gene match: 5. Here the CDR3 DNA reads TGTGCCAGCAGCTTCCTAGCGGGGGGCCTTCAAGAGACCCAGTACTTC. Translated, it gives CASSFLAGGLQETQYF. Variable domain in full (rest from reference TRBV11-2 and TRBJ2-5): EAGVAQSPRYKIIEKRQSVAFWCNPISGHATLYWYQQILGQGPKLLIQFQNNGVVDDSQLPKDRFSAERLKGVDSTLKIQPAKLEDSAVYLCASSFLAGGLQETQYFGPGTRLLVL.

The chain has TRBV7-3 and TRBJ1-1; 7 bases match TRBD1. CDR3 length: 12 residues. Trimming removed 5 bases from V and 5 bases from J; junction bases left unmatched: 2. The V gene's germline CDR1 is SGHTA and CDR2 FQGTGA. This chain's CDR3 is CASSQTGTEAFF. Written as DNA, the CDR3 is TGTGCCAGCAGCCAGACAGGGACTGAAGCTTTCTTT.

CDR3 sequence reads: CASSTRRGMETEAFF. CDR3 DNA sequence: TGTGCCAGTAGTACACGCAGGGGTATGGAGACTGAAGCTTTCTTT. The V and J genes are TRBV19 and TRBJ1-1; possibly TRBD1 for D (6 bases). The CDR3 has 15 residues. CDR1 and CDR2 from the germline V gene are LNHDA and SQIVND (reference sequence). Trimming pared 4 bases from V and 5 bases from J, leaving 17 bases between.